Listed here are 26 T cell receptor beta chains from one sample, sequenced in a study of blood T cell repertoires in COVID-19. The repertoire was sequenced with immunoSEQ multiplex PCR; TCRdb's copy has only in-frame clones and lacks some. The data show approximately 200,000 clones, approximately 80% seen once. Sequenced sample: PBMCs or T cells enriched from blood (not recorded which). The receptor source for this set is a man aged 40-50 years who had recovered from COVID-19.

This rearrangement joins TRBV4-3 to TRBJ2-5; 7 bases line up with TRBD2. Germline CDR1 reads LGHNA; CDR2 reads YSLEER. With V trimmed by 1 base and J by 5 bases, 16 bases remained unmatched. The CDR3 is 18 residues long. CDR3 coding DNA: TGCGCCAGCAGCCAAGTTTCTAGAGCGGGAAAATGGGGGGAGACCCAGTACTTC. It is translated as CASSQVSRAGKWGETQYF.

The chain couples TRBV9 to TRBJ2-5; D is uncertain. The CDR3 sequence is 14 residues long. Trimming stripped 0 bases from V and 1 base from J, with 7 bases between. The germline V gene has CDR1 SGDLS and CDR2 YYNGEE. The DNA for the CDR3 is TGTGCCAGCAGCGTAGTCCCCTCCCAAGAGACCCAGTACTTC. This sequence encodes CASSVVPSQETQYF. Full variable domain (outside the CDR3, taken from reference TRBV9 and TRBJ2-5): DSGVTQTPKHLITATGQRVTLRCSPRSGDLSVYWYQQSLDQGLQFLIQYYNGEERAKGNILERFSAQQFPDLHSELNLSSLELGDSALYFCASSVVPSQETQYFGPGTRLLVL.

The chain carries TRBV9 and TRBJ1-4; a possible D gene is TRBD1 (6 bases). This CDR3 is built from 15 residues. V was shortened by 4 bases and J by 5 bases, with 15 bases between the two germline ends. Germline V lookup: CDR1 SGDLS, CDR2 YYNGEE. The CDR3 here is CASSPRSGANEKLFF. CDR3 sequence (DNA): TGTGCCAGCAGCCCTAGGTCAGGGGCGAATGAAAAACTGTTTTTT.

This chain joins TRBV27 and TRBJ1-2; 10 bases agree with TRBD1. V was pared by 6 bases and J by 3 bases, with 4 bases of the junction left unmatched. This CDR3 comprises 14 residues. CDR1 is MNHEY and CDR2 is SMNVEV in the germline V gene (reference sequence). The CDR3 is CASSRDRGHYGYTF. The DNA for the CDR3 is TGTGCCAGCAGCCGGGACAGGGGCCACTATGGCTACACCTTC.

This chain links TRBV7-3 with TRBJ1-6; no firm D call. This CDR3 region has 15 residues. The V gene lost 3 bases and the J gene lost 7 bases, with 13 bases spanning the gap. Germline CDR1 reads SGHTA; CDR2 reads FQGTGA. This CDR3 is CASSFGPGRNSPLHF. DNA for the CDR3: TGTGCCAGCAGCTTCGGTCCAGGCCGAAATTCACCCCTCCACTTT.

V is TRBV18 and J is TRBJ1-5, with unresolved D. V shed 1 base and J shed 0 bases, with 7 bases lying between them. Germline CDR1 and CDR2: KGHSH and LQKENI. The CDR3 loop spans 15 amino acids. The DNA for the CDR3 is TGTGCCAGCTCACCACGACACGATAGCAATCAGCCCCAGCATTTT. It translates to CASSPRHDSNQPQHF. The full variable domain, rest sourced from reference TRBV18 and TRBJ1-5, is NAGVMQNPRHLVRRRGQEARLRCSPMKGHSHVYWYRQLPEEGLKFMVYLQKENIIDESGMPKERFSAEFPKEGPSILRIQQVVRGDSAAYFCASSPRHDSNQPQHFGDGTRLSIL.

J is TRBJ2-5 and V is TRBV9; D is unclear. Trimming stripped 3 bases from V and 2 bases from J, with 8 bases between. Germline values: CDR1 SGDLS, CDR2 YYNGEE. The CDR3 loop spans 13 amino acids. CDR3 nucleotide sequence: TGTGCCAGCAGCGCCCGGGTTCAAGAGACCCAGTACTTC. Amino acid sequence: CASSARVQETQYF.

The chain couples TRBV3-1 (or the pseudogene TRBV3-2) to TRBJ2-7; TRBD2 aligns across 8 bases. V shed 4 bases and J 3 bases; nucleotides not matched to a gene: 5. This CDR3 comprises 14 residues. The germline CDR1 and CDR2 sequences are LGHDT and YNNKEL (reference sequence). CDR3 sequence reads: CASSLSGSVYEQYV. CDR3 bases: TGTGCCAGCAGCCTGAGCGGGAGTGTCTACGAGCAGTACGTC.

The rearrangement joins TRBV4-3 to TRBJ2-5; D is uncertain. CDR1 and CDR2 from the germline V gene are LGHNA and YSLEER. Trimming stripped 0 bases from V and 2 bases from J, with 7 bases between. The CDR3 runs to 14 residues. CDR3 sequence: CASSQDYLQETQYF. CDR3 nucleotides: TGCGCCAGCAGCCAAGATTACTTACAAGAGACCCAGTACTTC.

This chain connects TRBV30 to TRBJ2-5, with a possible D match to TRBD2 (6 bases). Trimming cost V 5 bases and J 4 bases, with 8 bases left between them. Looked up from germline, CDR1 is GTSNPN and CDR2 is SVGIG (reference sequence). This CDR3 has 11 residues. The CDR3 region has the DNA TGTGCCTGGGCGACTAGAGAGACCCAGTACTTC. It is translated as CAWATRETQYF.

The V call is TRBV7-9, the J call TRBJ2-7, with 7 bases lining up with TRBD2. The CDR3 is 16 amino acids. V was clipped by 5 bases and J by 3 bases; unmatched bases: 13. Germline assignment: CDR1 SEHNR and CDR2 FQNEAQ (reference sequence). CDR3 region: CASSPRGEGTHYEQYF. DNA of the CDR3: TGTGCCAGCAGCCCACGGGGGGAGGGTACCCACTACGAGCAGTACTTC.

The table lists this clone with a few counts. In DNA, the CDR3 is TGTGCCAGCAGCGTACGGTACGGACAGTTTAGCTCTGGAAACACCATATATTTT. Its protein product is CASSVRYGQFSSGNTIYF. The chain combines TRBV9 with TRBJ1-3, with TRBD1 as a possible D gene (6 bases). The CDR3 loop spans 18 amino acids. V lost 1 base, J lost 0 bases, and 17 bases lay in between. Germline CDR1 SGDLS, CDR2 YYNGEE.

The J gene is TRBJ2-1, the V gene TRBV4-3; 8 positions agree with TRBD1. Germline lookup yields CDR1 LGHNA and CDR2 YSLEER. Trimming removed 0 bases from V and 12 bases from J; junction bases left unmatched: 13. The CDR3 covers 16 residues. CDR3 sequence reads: CASSQDGQGYNERQFF. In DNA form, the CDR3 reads TGCGCCAGCAGCCAAGATGGACAGGGCTACAATGAGCGGCAGTTCTTC.

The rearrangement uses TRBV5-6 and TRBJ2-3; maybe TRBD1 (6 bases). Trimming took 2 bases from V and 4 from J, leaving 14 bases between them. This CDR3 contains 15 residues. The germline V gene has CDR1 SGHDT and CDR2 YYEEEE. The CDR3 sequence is CASSFVGGGPDTQYF. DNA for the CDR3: TGTGCCAGCAGCTTTGTGGGTGGGGGCCCAGATACGCAGTATTTT.

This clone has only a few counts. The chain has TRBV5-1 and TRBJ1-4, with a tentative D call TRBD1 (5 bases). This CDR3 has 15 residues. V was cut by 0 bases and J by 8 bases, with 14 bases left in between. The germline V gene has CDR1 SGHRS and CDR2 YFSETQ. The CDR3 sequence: CASSLALAGQEKLFF. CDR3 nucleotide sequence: TGCGCCAGCAGCTTGGCCCTTGCAGGGCAGGAAAAACTGTTTTTT.

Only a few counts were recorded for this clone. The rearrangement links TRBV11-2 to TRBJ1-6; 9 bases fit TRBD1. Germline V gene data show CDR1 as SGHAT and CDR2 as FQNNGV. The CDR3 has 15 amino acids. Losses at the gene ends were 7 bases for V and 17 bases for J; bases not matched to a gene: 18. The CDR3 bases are TGTGCCAGCAATTCCCTAGCCGGGACAGGGATTCCTTTCCACTTT. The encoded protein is CASNSLAGTGIPFHF.

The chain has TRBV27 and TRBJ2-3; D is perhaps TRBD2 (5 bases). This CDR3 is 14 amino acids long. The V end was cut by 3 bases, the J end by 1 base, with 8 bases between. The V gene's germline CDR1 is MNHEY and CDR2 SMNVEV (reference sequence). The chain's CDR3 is CASSLLSGTDTQYF. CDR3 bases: TGTGCCAGCAGTTTGCTTAGCGGCACAGATACGCAGTATTTT.

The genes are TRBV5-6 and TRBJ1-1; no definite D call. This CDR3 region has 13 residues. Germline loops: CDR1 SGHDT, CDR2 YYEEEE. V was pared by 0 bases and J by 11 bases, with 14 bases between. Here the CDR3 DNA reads TGTGCCAGCAGCTTGGCGGGGATTATCGAGGCTTTCTTT. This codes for CASSLAGIIEAFF.

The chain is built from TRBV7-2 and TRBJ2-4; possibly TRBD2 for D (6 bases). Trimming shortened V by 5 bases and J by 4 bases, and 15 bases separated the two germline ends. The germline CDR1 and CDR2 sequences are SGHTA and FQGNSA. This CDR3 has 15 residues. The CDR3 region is CASSPEGTSKNIQYF. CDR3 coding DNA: TGTGCCAGCAGCCCGGAGGGGACGTCGAAAAACATTCAGTACTTC.

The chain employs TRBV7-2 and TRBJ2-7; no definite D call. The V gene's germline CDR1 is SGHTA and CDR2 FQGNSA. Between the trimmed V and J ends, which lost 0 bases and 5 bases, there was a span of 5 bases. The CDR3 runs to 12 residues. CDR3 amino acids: CASSLANNEQYF. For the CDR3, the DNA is TGTGCCAGCAGCTTAGCAAACAACGAGCAGTACTTC. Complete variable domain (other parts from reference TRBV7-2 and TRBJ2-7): GAGVSQSPSNKVTEKGKDVELRCDPISGHTALYWYRQSLGQGLEFLIYFQGNSAPDKSGLPSDRFSAERTGGSVSTLTIQRTQQEDSAVYLCASSLANNEQYFGPGTRLTVT.

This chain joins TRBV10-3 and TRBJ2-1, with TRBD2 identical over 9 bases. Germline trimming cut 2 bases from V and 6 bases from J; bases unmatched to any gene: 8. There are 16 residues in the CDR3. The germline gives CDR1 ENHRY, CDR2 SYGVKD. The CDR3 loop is CAISEGEAGGFNEQFF. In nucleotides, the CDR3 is TGTGCCATCAGTGAGGGGGAGGCGGGAGGGTTCAATGAGCAGTTCTTC.

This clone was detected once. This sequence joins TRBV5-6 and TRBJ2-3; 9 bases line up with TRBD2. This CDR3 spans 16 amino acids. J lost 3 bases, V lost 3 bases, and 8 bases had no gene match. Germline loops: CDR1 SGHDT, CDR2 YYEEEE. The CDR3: CASSWDSGGWTDTQYF. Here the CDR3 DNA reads TGTGCCAGCAGCTGGGATAGCGGGGGTTGGACAGATACGCAGTATTTT. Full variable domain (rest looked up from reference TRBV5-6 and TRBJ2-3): DAGVTQSPTHLIKTRGQQVTLRCSPKSGHDTVSWYQQALGQGPQFIFQYYEEEERQRGNFPDRFSGHQFPNYSSELNVNALLLGDSALYLCASSWDSGGWTDTQYFGPGTRLTVL.

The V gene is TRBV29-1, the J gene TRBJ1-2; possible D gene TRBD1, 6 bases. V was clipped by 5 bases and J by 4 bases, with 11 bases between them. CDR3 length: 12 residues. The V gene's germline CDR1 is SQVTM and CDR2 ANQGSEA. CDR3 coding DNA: TGCAGCGTTTTCCCGGACAGCTATGGCTACACCTTC. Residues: CSVFPDSYGYTF.

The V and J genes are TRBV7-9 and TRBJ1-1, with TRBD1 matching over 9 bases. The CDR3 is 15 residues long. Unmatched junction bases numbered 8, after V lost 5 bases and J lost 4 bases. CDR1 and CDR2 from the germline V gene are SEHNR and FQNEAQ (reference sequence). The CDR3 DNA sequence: TGTGCCAGCAGCCTGACAGGGGGAAGTGGCACTGAAGCTTTCTTT. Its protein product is CASSLTGGSGTEAFF.

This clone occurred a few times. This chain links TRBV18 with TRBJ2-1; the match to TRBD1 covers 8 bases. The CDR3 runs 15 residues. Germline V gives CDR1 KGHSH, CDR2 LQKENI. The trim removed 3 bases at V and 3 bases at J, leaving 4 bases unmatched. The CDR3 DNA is TGTGCCAGCTCACCCCCTGACAGGGGCTACAATGAGCAGTTCTTC. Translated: CASSPPDRGYNEQFF.

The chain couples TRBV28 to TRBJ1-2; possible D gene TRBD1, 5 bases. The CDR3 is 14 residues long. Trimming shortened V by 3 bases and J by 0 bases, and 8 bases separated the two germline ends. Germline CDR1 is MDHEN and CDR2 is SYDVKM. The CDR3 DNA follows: TGTGCCAGCAGTTTCCAGGGTTCTAACTATGGCTACACCTTC. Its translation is CASSFQGSNYGYTF.